Reported below is one T cell receptor (beta chain). This clonotype was picked up a small number of times. Its antigen is currently not known. No much larger clonotype is one base removed from it; base qualities were not supplied. Systemically healthy Caucasian individuals from Russia, some 40 in total and aged about 6 to 100 years, were included as donors. Around 9.9 milliliters of peripheral blood were collected from each donor into EDTA-treated Vacutainer tubes. Ficoll-Paque density-gradient centrifugation was used to isolate PBMCs, with at least 7 million obtained per sample. Total RNA was extracted from PBMCs with Trizol reagent, with at least 6 micrograms obtained per sample. For every donor, an aliquot of PBMCs went through flow cytometry to measure the percentages of naive CD45RAhigh/CD27high T cells. This entry comes from a study of blood T cells in healthy people across ages (dated by TCRdb to 2015 to 2017). Concerning the study at large: Template switching captured roughly one uniquely barcoded TCR beta cDNA molecule per two T cells in model experiments. Using deep sequencing normalized with unique cDNA molecular identifiers, the study measured how TCR beta repertoire diversity changes with age. The donors were split into four age groups: young (average around 15 years), middle-aged (more than 35), aged (approximately 60) and long-lived (about 74). Two additional independent replicas of 1 million unique cDNA reads from the same blood draw were analyzed for two donors (one aged 18 to 30 and one aged 80 or older). Here is what the overall study found, with its caveats: As age increased, observed TCR beta diversity per million T cells dropped in a roughly linear way, and a significant reduction was already evident by age 40. A strong correlation was found between observed TCR beta diversity and the percentage of naive T cells measured by flow cytometry. The long-lived group showed more naive CD4+ T cells, fewer expanded clones and increased TCR diversity than the aged group, suggesting age selection. Because donor CMV infection status was unknown, age-related changes in expanded clonotypes were potentially confounded. Since profiling was done on bulk unsorted PBMCs, naive and antigen-experienced compartments could not be conclusively compared. Estimates of total diversity based on one million sequenced T cells were considered lower bounds and underestimates.

Libraries were constructed by 5' RACE. TCRdb records Illumina HiSeq 2500 as the sequencer. The second PCR ran for roughly 7 to 12 cycles and used a J-beta primer mix along with a sample-barcoded 5' primer. Each TCR beta cDNA molecule received a unique molecular identifier from a template-switch 5' adaptor carrying 12 random nucleotides. Each sample yielded at least 2.5 million CDR3-containing paired-end reads. First-strand cDNA synthesis was performed from all RNA using the Mint cDNA synthesis kit, with priming by a TRBC-specific oligonucleotide. Following uracil-DNA glycosylase treatment, a first 18-cycle PCR with universal primers M1SS and BC2_uni_R was performed on all cDNA. On the authors' methods: For normalization, 1 million high-quality reads were randomly selected from each sample, with every read carrying a distinct molecular identifier. Instead of being binned into consensus sequences, reads with shared molecular identifiers were discarded. MiTCR, set to a Q25 quality threshold and the strictest error-elimination algorithm, was used for CDR3 identification, clonotype clustering and error correction. Lower-bound total TCR beta diversity was estimated with a nonparametric unseen species model using Euler transformation. TCRdb trimmed public reads at Q25 via fastp, called clones via MiXCR and kept in-frame beta chains. Rows are unified per CDR3 protein, each entry keeping the most common DNA and genes. In this record, the V and J calls reflect TCRdb's handling and not the investigators' own analysis. A total of some 890,000 distinct CDR3 sequences appear in this sample, roughly 28% of them only once. About 10% of the sample is held by the ten biggest clonotypes.

The data also belong to a second study, concerning T cells of mothers and their children. As noted in the second study: Nine systemically healthy Caucasian individuals served as donors, namely three mothers together with their six children. cDNA synthesis used all of the extracted RNA, with around 1.5 ug of RNA in each 15 ul reaction. In the second PCR, the M1S primer introduced both the sample barcodes and 2-4 random nucleotides. Over 8 million TCR beta CDR3 reads were obtained for each mother, and 2.7 million or so reads were obtained for each child. Thymic selection similarly shapes TCR recombination output in related and unrelated pairs, with minor effect from inherited differences. Normalized repertoire overlap in related mother-child pairs was always slightly higher than in unrelated mother-child pairs, but the difference was never significant. Persistent microchimeric T cell clones were not detected, at a sensitivity of about 90 clones per million clonotypes. To look for features that set related mother-child pairs apart from unrelated individuals, the researchers ran deep NGS to compare the TCR beta repertoires of mothers and children. On average, the children were about 12 +/- 4 years old, while the mothers were approximately 40 +/- 4 years old. After adapters were ligated using NEBNext reagents, the libraries underwent 100+100 nt paired-end sequencing on an Illumina HiSeq 2000. Mother and child libraries were prepared a month apart and sequenced in separate runs to prevent cross-contamination. Between roughly 500,000 and 2,100,000 distinct TCR beta clonotypes were identified per donor. Naive TCR beta clonotypes were estimated from low-frequency clonotypes matched to each donor's FACS-determined naive share, without sorting.

Sequenced sample: blood. The clonotype was recovered from a woman aged 40 to 55 in good health.

DNA sequence: TGTGCCAGCAGCTTCGGGGACCGCCGGACCGGTCAGCCCCAGCATTTT. Protein translation: CASSFGDRRTGQPQHF. Recombination joined TRBV7-8 with TRBJ1-5; the D segment could be TRBD1, given 5 matching bases. The cysteine opens and the phenylalanine closes a CDR3 of 16 amino acids. CDR3 DNA is the only sequence kept; it has 48 bases, read in frame from the first base. Taken from the germline V gene, the CDR1 and CDR2 loops are SGHVS and FQNEAQ. Deletion took 3 bases off V and 6 bases off J, with a span of 18 bases between the germline ends.